What follows describes a single TCR beta chain. The antigen this receptor binds is unknown. The sample holds no much larger clone one base away, and base qualities are not on file. The Quick-DNA Microprep Kit was used to extract genomic DNA from the sorted cells. Amplification of TCRbeta DNA was done with the immunoSEQ hsTCRbeta kit, following the protocol from the manufacturer. TCRbeta libraries were sequenced on an Illumina MiSeq instrument. On the authors' methods: After out-of-frame sequences were removed, 2,204,828 distinct TCRbeta sequences remained, averaging approximately 67,000 per individual. Each individual was scored using the number of 150 to 200 previously reported CMV-associated TCRbeta sequences that the individual carried and the total number of productive distinct TCRbeta sequences. A beta-binomial model was reimplemented in Python, and random forests from scikit-learn, run with default parameters, were trained on data from the US cohort. Classifier performance on the Belgian cohort was summarized as median AUC with percentile confidence intervals calculated over 10,000 bootstrap iterations. This immuneACCESS table, as held by TCRdb, lists in-frame sequences with V and J called but not all clones. Of the missing ones, under half trace to an unresolved V gene in checked studies; the others have no known cause. V and J calls and clone size are copied from that table; D and trimming were computed from the DNA. This sample holds around 25,000 clones; roughly three quarters were observed only once. Of the sample, around 1% is held by the ten largest clones.

Single viable CD3+CD4+CD8-CD45RO+ cells were sorted as memory CD4+ T cells on a FACSAria II. CMV serostatus was determined with a Roche Elecsys assay detecting serum IgG against CMV pp150, pp28, p38 and p52. After the samples were thawed, total CD4+ T cells were enriched through positive selection using CD4 magnetic microbeads. The samples came from a different study that was designed specifically to examine the CD4+ T cell memory repertoire. Peripheral blood mononuclear cells were isolated and cryopreserved following standard operating procedures; serum was stored at -80 °C. The staining relied on CD3-PerCP (BW264/56), CD4-APC (RPA-T4), CD45RO-PE (UCHT1) and CD8-Pacific Orange (3B5) antibodies, and Sytox blue was used to exclude non-viable cells. Via the germline V gene, CDR1 is MDHEN and CDR2 SYDVKM. Trimming takes 2 bases off V and 9 bases off J; junction bases not matched to a gene: 7. The CDR3 covers 15 residues, taking in both the cysteine and the phenylalanine. The DNA shown is the 45-base CDR3, in frame from base 1.

The sample comes from a study of memory CD4+ T cells and cytomegalovirus serostatus (dated by TCRdb to the late 2010s). Study-level background: The cohort included around 35 healthy adults from Belgium, of whom 9 were CMV seropositive and 24 were CMV seronegative. CD4+ memory TCRbeta repertoires of a Belgian cohort with known cytomegalovirus serostatus were sequenced in order to replicate a published TCR-based CMV serostatus classifier. General findings and caveats noted by the study authors: Only CD4+CD45RO+ memory cells were sequenced, unlike the original study, which covered naive and memory CD4+ and CD8+ populations. Among the 164 previously reported CMV-associated TCRbeta sequences, approximately 70 showed up in the CD4+ memory repertoires, with each one found in between one and five individuals. For predicting CMV serostatus, the median bootstrapped AUC was 0.95 using the original framework and approximately 0.9 using a US-trained random forest. The results were interpreted as suggesting that the CMV-associated TCR signature is mostly present in the CD4+ memory repertoire. A median bootstrapped AUC of around 0.94 with a 95% CI of 0.76-1.00 was achieved on the Belgian cohort by the original-framework classifier.

The material sequenced was memory CD4+ T cells from blood. The sequence joins TRBV28 to TRBJ2-1; TRBD2 lines up with 10 middle nucleotides. The receptor was derived from an adult in good health and CMV-seronegative. The base sequence is TGTGCCAGCAGTTTAGGGGCTAGCGGGAGAAGTGAGCAGTTCTTC. Its protein is CASSLGASGRSEQFF.